The sequence of this T cell receptor (beta chain) was determined in a study of blood T cell repertoires in COVID-19. Study context: Material from acute and convalescent COVID-19 was sourced from the United States, Italy and Spain.

Original data processing: Reference gene primers were amplified, and this amplification served to estimate nucleated cell counts. Profiling relied on immunoSEQ multiplex PCR, and the TCRdb table lists in-frame clones only, not all of them. For V, J and clone size, that table is used; D and trimming come from the DNA. The sample contains under 200,000 clones, roughly 90% of which appear only once. This CDR3 comprises 15 residues. The V gene lost 3 bases and the J gene lost 2 bases, with 9 bases spanning the gap. Per the germline V gene, CDR1 is SGHRS and CDR2 is YFSETQ. The receptor was derived from a woman in her sixties or seventies with acute or convalescent COVID-19. This sequence joins TRBV5-1 and TRBJ1-6, with D tentatively TRBD1 (6 bases). Sequencing input: peripheral blood. In DNA form, the CDR3 reads TGCGCCAGCAGCTGGGACACTGCCTATAATTCACCCCTCCACTTT. Its protein product is CASSWDTAYNSPLHF.